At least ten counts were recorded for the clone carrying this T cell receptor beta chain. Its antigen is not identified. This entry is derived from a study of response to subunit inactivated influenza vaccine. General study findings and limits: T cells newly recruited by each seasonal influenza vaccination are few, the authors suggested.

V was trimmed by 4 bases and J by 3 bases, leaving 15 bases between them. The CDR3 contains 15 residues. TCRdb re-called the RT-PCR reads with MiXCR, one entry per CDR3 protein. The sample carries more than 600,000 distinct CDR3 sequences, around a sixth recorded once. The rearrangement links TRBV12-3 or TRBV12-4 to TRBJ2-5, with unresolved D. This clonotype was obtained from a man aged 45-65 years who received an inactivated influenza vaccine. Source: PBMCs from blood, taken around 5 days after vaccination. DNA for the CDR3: TGTGCCAGCAGTTCCCGGACCGTGAGCGAAGAGACCCAGTACTTC. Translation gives CASSSRTVSEETQYF.